This T cell receptor (beta chain) was recovered during a study of blood T cell repertoires in COVID-19. Study context: The analysed material was cDNA or gDNA that came from T cells, B-cell-depleted T cells, or PBMCs.

Profiling relied on immunoSEQ multiplex PCR, and the TCRdb table lists in-frame clones only, not all of them. The sample yields approximately 48,000 clones, approximately 85% seen once. The V end lost 0 bases, the J end lost 4 bases, and 11 bases lay between the germline ends. This CDR3 comprises 15 residues. Per germline, CDR1 SGHKS and CDR2 YYEKEE (reference sequence). The V gene is TRBV5-5, the J gene TRBJ2-1; possible D gene TRBD2, 6 bases. This TCR came from a man between 60 and 70 years old with acute or convalescent COVID-19. Sequencing used peripheral blood. CDR3 bases: TGTGCCAGCAGCTTGGCCCCGGGACTTTACAATGAGCAGTTCTTC. Protein sequence: CASSLAPGLYNEQFF.